Presented here are 29 T cell receptor beta chains from one specimen sequenced in a study of cytomegalovirus exposure and HLA in healthy donors. The PCR ran on 60 Vbeta and 13 Jbeta primers. Measured with immunoSEQ multiplex PCR; TCRdb has only the in-frame clones, and not every one. The sample contains about 140,000 clones, approximately 80% of which appear only once. Sequenced: PBMCs. The receptors shown here come from a male donor in good health and CMV-seropositive.

This clone appeared a single time. The J gene is TRBJ2-1, the V gene TRBV5-4; a weak D match, TRBD2 (6 bases). CDR3 length: 18 amino acids. Per germline, CDR1 SGHNT and CDR2 YYREEE (reference sequence). The V end lost 3 bases, the J end lost 9 bases, and 28 bases lay between the germline ends. CDR3 in amino acids: CASSSQPRGRLVYGEQFF. The CDR3, as DNA: TGTGCCAGCAGCTCGCAGCCACGGGGCCGACTAGTCTACGGTGAGCAGTTCTTC.

The rearrangement links TRBV6-6 to TRBJ2-1, with 11 bases fitting TRBD1. CDR3 size: 15 residues. Per the germline V gene, CDR1 is MNHNY and CDR2 is SVGAGI (reference sequence). V lost 6 bases to trimming and J lost 5 bases; unmatched junction nucleotides: 6. The CDR3 here is CASRSRGQGDNEQFF. CDR3 bases: TGTGCCAGCAGATCACGGGGACAGGGGGACAATGAGCAGTTCTTC.

CDR3 nucleotide sequence: TGTGCCAGCAGGGAGGATAGCCGGGAAGGGGAGCAGTTCTTC. Translated: CASREDSREGEQFF. This chain uses TRBV2 with TRBJ2-1; perhaps TRBD2 as D (5 bases). V gave up 6 bases and J gave up 10 bases, with 19 bases separating them. The germline CDR1 and CDR2 sequences are SNHLY and FYNNEI. CDR3 length equals 14 residues.

The gene calls are TRBV10-2 and TRBJ1-5, with no clear D. From germline, CDR1 is WSHSY and CDR2 SAAADI. This CDR3 contains 13 residues. Trimming removed 3 bases at V and 1 base at J, with 4 bases between. The CDR3 DNA reads TGCGCCAGCAGTGACGTAAGCAATCAGCCCCAGCATTTT. It is translated as CASSDVSNQPQHF.

V usage is TRBV27 and J usage is TRBJ2-1, with TRBD2 as a possible D gene (5 bases). The germline gives CDR1 MNHEY, CDR2 SMNVEV (reference sequence). CDR3 length: 13 amino acids. Trimming took 10 bases from V and 2 from J, leaving 12 bases between them. The CDR3 sequence: CATGLAAYNEQFF. CDR3 coding DNA: TGTGCCACTGGCCTAGCTGCCTACAATGAGCAGTTCTTC.

V gene TRBV4-2 combines with J gene TRBJ2-1; 14 positions agree with TRBD2. The CDR3 sequence is 16 residues long. Germline CDR1 reads LGHNA; CDR2 reads YNFKEQ. V shed 3 bases and J 6 bases; nucleotides not matched to a gene: 4. The CDR3 DNA reads TGTGCCAGCAGCCAGGCTGGACTAGCGGGAGGCAATGAGCAGTTCTTC. Its protein is CASSQAGLAGGNEQFF.

The rearrangement uses TRBV7-9 and TRBJ2-7; D is perhaps TRBD1 (6 bases). This CDR3 has 14 amino acids. Germline CDR1 is SEHNR and CDR2 is FQNEAQ (reference sequence). V dropped 3 bases and J dropped 2 bases, with 11 bases sitting between them. CDR3 in amino acids: CASSLRQGTYEQYF. In DNA form, the CDR3 reads TGTGCCAGCAGCTTGAGGCAGGGGACCTACGAGCAGTACTTC.

V usage is TRBV7-9 and J usage is TRBJ1-6, with 9 bases lining up with TRBD1. Germline CDR1 and CDR2: SEHNR and FQNEAQ (reference sequence). The CDR3 runs 14 residues. J was trimmed by 12 bases and V by 4 bases; bases with no gene match: 7. The CDR3 sequence: CASSSPGQGGPLHF. In DNA form, the CDR3 reads TGTGCCAGCAGCTCCCCGGGACAGGGCGGACCCCTCCACTTT. The variable domain in full, completed from reference TRBV7-9 and TRBJ1-6, reads DTGVSQNPRHKITKRGQNVTFRCDPISEHNRLYWYRQTLGQGPEFLTYFQNEAQLEKSRLLSDRFSAERPKGSFSTLEIQRTEQGDSAMYLCASSSPGQGGPLHFGNGTRLTVT.

This rearrangement joins TRBV10-2 to TRBJ2-7; a weak D match, TRBD1 (6 bases). The CDR3 loop spans 14 amino acids. V was cut by 0 bases and J by 5 bases, with 11 bases left in between. Germline values: CDR1 WSHSY, CDR2 SAAADI. The CDR3 reads CASSESGALHEQYF. The CDR3 coding sequence is TGCGCCAGCAGTGAGTCGGGGGCGCTCCACGAGCAGTACTTC.

The chain uses TRBV10-3 and TRBJ2-7; 8 bases align to TRBD1. The CDR3 contains 17 residues. The junction had 12 bases not matched to a gene; V was cut back by 0 bases and J by 5 bases. The germline gives CDR1 ENHRY, CDR2 SYGVKD. The DNA of the CDR3 is TGTGCCATCAGTGAGTCAGTTCCCGCCAGGGGGCGAAACGAGCAGTACTTC. This sequence encodes CAISESVPARGRNEQYF.

This clone has a single count. The J gene is TRBJ2-4, the V gene TRBV28, with a tentative D call TRBD1 (5 bases). Germline values: CDR1 MDHEN, CDR2 SYDVKM. The CDR3 length is 15 residues. V was cut by 6 bases and J by 0 bases, with 12 bases left in between. Here the CDR3 DNA reads TGTGCCAGCAGCCTCTCAGGGTTAGCCAAAAACATTCAGTACTTC. Translating gives CASSLSGLAKNIQYF.

This clone has just one count. V gene TRBV7-9 combines with J gene TRBJ2-7; 10 bases line up with TRBD1. Looked up from germline, CDR1 is SEHNR and CDR2 is FQNEAQ (reference sequence). V lost 4 bases, J lost 7 bases, and 7 bases stayed unmatched. CDR3 length equals 14 residues. CDR3 amino acids: CASSSGTGADEQYF. CDR3 sequence (DNA): TGTGCCAGCAGCTCCGGGACAGGGGCCGATGAGCAGTACTTC.

V gene TRBV5-8 combines with J gene TRBJ2-1; 8 bases agree with TRBD1. V lost 4 bases to trimming and J lost 2 bases; unmatched junction nucleotides: 8. The length of the CDR3 is 16 residues. CDR1 and CDR2 (germline): SGHTS, YDEGEE. The CDR3 nucleotides read TGTGCCAGCAGCCTGGACGACAGGGGCACCTACAATGAGCAGTTCTTC. Protein sequence: CASSLDDRGTYNEQFF.

The chain couples TRBV25-1 to TRBJ2-5; 9 bases line up with TRBD1. There are 16 residues in the CDR3. Germline CDR1 MGHDK, CDR2 SYGVNS. Trimming removed 5 bases from V and 2 bases from J; junction bases left unmatched: 9. For the CDR3, the DNA is TGTGCCAGCAGTACCCCCGGGGACAGGGCTCAAGAGACCCAGTACTTC. Amino acids: CASSTPGDRAQETQYF.

This chain connects TRBV5-1 to TRBJ2-1; possibly TRBD2 for D (6 bases). Trimming removed 0 bases at V and 0 bases at J, with 10 bases between. The CDR3 is 16 amino acids. Per the germline V gene, CDR1 is SGHRS and CDR2 is YFSETQ. The chain's CDR3 is CASSLDQTSSYNEQFF. The CDR3 DNA is TGCGCCAGCAGCTTGGATCAGACTAGCTCCTACAATGAGCAGTTCTTC.

The V call is TRBV19, the J call TRBJ1-2, with a possible D match to TRBD1 (6 bases). CDR3 length: 13 residues. V gave up 3 bases and J gave up 5 bases, with 10 bases separating them. Germline V gene lookup returns CDR1 LNHDA and CDR2 SQIVND (reference sequence). The CDR3 coding sequence is TGTGCCAGTAGTATGCGGACAGAGTATGGCTACACCTTC. Translating gives CASSMRTEYGYTF.

In its sample, this clone was seen a few times. The rearrangement links TRBV7-7 to TRBJ2-1, with D possibly TRBD2 on 5 matching bases. Germline V CDR1 and CDR2: SSHAT, FNYEAQ (reference sequence). This CDR3 spans 11 amino acids. Deletions cut 11 bases from V and 1 base from J, with 6 bases between. The CDR3 loop reads CASGSYNEQFF. The CDR3 nucleotides read TGTGCCTCGGGGTCCTACAATGAGCAGTTCTTC.

The chain links TRBV28 to TRBJ2-2; TRBD2 aligns across 10 bases. Looked up from germline, CDR1 is MDHEN and CDR2 is SYDVKM. This CDR3 comprises 15 residues. The V gene end was trimmed by 5 bases and the J gene end by 14 bases; junction bases not matched to a gene: 14. The CDR3 sequence is CASSPPYKREGNLFF. As DNA, the CDR3 is TGTGCCAGCAGTCCCCCATATAAGCGGGAGGGGAACCTGTTTTTT.

This clone was detected a few times. This chain's CDR3 is CASSIQGVNTEAFF. For the CDR3, the DNA is TGTGCCAGCAGTATCCAGGGGGTGAACACTGAAGCTTTCTTT. V gene TRBV6-1 combines with J gene TRBJ1-1; 7 bases map to TRBD1. The CDR3 totals 14 residues. The V and J ends lost 5 bases and 0 bases, in that order; junction bases with no gene match: 3. The germline V gene encodes CDR1 MNHNS and CDR2 SASEGT.

This chain uses TRBV7-2 with TRBJ1-1; 9 bases are shared with TRBD1. This CDR3 spans 16 amino acids. The germline V gene has CDR1 SGHTA and CDR2 FQGNSA. J was trimmed by 1 base and V by 5 bases; bases with no gene match: 8. The CDR3 reads CASSPTGGGRNTEAFF. The DNA for the CDR3 is TGTGCCAGCAGCCCGACAGGGGGGGGACGGAACACTGAAGCTTTCTTT.

The chain uses TRBV2 and TRBJ2-1; 11 nucleotides align to TRBD2. J lost 4 bases, V lost 8 bases, and 7 bases had no gene match. This CDR3 comprises 15 residues. Germline-derived CDR1 and CDR2 are SNHLY and FYNNEI. The CDR3 DNA is TGTGCCAGCTGTCGTTGGACTAGCGGGTACAATGAGCAGTTCTTC. Amino acid sequence: CASCRWTSGYNEQFF.

The chain combines TRBV19 with TRBJ1-4; D gene ambiguous. V shed 7 bases and J shed 5 bases, with 14 bases lying between them. The CDR3 has 14 amino acids. CDR1 LNHDA and CDR2 SQIVND come from the germline V gene (reference sequence). The CDR3 DNA sequence: TGTGCCAGTAAGATGGTCCTAACGAATGAAAAACTGTTTTTT. Translating it yields CASKMVLTNEKLFF.

The chain links TRBV10-2 to TRBJ1-4; no clear D. V was pared by 0 bases and J by 10 bases, with 24 bases between. Germline CDR1 and CDR2: WSHSY and SAAADI. This CDR3 has 18 amino acids. The DNA of the CDR3 is TGCGCCAGCAGTGAGTCCCCCTCCCGGGAGAGTACTCGGGGAAAACTGTTTTTT. Amino acid sequence: CASSESPSRESTRGKLFF.

CDR3 sequence reads: CATSRGQGVDTEAFF. DNA of the CDR3: TGTGCCACCAGCAGAGGACAGGGGGTAGACACTGAAGCTTTCTTT. The chain recombines TRBV15 with TRBJ1-1, with 9 positions matching TRBD1. The V and J ends lost 1 base and 3 bases, in that order; junction bases with no gene match: 3. CDR1 is LNHNV and CDR2 is YYDKDF in the germline V gene (reference sequence). The CDR3 consists of 15 residues.

The chain links TRBV9 to TRBJ2-1; 7 nucleotides match TRBD2. Per germline, CDR1 SGDLS and CDR2 YYNGEE. The length of the CDR3 is 16 residues. After removal of 3 bases from V and 0 bases from J, the junction contained 6 bases not matched to a gene. This CDR3 is CASSGWGGSSYNEQFF. In DNA, the CDR3 is TGTGCCAGCAGCGGATGGGGCGGGAGCTCCTACAATGAGCAGTTCTTC.

This clone was counted a few times. The rearrangement links TRBV12-5 to TRBJ2-7; D not resolved. CDR3 size: 11 residues. V gave up 5 bases and J gave up 6 bases, with 8 bases separating them. The V gene's germline CDR1 is LGHNT and CDR2 FRNRAP. The CDR3 sequence: CASGRGREQYF. In nucleotides, the CDR3 is TGTGCTAGTGGTAGAGGTCGCGAGCAGTACTTC.

The sample holds one count of this clone. V usage is TRBV4-1 and J usage is TRBJ2-7; TRBD2 might be the D (6 bases). V was trimmed by 4 bases and J by 0 bases, leaving 10 bases between them. Germline values: CDR1 MGHRA, CDR2 YSYEKL. CDR3 length: 14 amino acids. CDR3 nucleotide sequence: TGCGCCAGCAGCCCTCTGACTAGCTCCTACGAGCAGTACTTC. Amino acid sequence: CASSPLTSSYEQYF.

This chain joins TRBV29-1 and TRBJ1-2, with TRBD1 as a possible D gene (6 bases). This CDR3 has 14 amino acids. CDR1 and CDR2 (germline): SQVTM, ANQGSEA. Between the trimmed V and J ends, which lost 4 bases and 1 base, there was a span of 13 bases. CDR3 bases: TGCAGCGTTGGAGCGGACAGTATTAACTATGGCTACACCTTC. It yields the protein CSVGADSINYGYTF.

Points on this clone: Mismatch with germline at one junction end may stem from a read error. The chain carries TRBV25-1 and TRBJ1-3; 8 nucleotides align to TRBD1. The CDR3 length is 16 residues. Germline assignment: CDR1 MGHDK and CDR2 SYGVNS. This chain's CDR3 is CASGEVEQGDGNTIYF. CDR3 DNA: TGTGCCAGCGGTGAAGTTGAACAGGGGGACGGAAACACCATATATTTT. The full variable domain, with the rest looked up from reference TRBV25-1 and TRBJ1-3, is EADIYQTPRYLVIGTGKKITLECSQTMGHDKMYWYQQDPGMELHLIHYSYGVNSTEKGDLSSESTVSRIRTEHFPLTLESARPSHTSQYLCASGEVEQGDGNTIYFGEGSWLTVV.